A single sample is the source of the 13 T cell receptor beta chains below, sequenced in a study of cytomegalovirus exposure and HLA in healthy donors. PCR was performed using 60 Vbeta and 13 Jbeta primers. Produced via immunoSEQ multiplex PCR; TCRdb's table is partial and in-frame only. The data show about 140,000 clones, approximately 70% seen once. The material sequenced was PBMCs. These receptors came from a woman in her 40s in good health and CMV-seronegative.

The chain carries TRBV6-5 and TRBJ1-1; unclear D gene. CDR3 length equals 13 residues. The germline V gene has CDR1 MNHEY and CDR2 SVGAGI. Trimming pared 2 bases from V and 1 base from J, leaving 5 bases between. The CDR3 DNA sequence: TGTGCCAGCAGTTACAACTGGAACACTGAAGCTTTCTTT. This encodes CASSYNWNTEAFF.

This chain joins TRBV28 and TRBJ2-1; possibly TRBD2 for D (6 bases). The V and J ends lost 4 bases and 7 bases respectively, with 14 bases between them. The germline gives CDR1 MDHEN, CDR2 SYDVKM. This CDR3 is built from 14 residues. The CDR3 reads CASSSPTRSNEQFF. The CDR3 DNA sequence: TGTGCCAGCAGTTCCCCGACTAGAAGTAATGAGCAGTTCTTC.

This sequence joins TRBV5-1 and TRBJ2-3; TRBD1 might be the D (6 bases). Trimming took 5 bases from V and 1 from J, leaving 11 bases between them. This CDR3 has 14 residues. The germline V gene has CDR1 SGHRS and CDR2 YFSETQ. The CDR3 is CASRDSVGTDTQYF. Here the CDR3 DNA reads TGCGCCAGCAGGGACAGCGTAGGCACAGATACGCAGTATTTT.

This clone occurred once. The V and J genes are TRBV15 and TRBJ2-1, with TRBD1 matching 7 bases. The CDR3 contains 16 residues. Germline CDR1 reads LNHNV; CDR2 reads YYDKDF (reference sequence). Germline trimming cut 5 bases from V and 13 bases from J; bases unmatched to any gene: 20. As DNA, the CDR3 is TGTGCCACCAGCGGATTCCACCCCGGGACAGTCGGTGATCAGTTCTTC. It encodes CATSGFHPGTVGDQFF.

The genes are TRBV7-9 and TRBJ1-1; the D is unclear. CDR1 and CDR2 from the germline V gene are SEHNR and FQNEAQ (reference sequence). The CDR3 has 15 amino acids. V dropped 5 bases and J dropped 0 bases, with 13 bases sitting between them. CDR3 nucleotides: TGTGCCAGCAGCCCACACGCCCGGGTGAACACTGAAGCTTTCTTT. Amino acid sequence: CASSPHARVNTEAFF. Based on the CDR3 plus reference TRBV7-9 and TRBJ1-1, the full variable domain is DTGVSQNPRHKITKRGQNVTFRCDPISEHNRLYWYRQTLGQGPEFLTYFQNEAQLEKSRLLSDRFSAERPKGSFSTLEIQRTEQGDSAMYLCASSPHARVNTEAFFGQGTRLTVV.

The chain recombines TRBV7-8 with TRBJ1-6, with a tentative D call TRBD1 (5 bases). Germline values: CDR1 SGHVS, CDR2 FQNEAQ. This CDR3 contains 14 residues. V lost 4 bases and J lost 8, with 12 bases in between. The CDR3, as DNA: TGTGCCAGCAGCTCCCAGGGATTAGATTCACCCCTCCACTTT. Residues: CASSSQGLDSPLHF.

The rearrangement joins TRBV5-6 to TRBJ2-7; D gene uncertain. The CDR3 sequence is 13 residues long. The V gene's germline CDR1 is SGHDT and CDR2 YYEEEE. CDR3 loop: CASSLYTAWRTDV. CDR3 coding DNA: TGTGCCAGCAGCTTGTACACAGCCTGGCGAACAGACGTC.

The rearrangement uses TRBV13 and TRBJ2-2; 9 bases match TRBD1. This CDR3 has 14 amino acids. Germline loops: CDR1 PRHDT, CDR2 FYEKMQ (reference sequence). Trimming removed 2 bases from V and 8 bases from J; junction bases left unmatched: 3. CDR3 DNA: TGTGCCAGCAGCTTAAGGGACAGGGTAGGGGAGCTGTTTTTT. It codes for CASSLRDRVGELFF.

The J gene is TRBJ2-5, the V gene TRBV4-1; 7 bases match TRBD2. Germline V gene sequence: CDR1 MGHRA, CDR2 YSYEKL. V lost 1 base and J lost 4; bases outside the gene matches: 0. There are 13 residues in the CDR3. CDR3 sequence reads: CASSQAGGETQYF. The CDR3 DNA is TGCGCCAGCAGCCAAGCGGGGGGAGAGACCCAGTACTTC.

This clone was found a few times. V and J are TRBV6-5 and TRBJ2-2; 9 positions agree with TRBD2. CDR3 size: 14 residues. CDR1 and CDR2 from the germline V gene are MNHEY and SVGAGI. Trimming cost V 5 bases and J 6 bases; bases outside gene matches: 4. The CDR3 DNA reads TGTGCCAGCAGTACAGCGGGGGGCTCCGGGGAGCTGTTTTTT. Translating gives CASSTAGGSGELFF.

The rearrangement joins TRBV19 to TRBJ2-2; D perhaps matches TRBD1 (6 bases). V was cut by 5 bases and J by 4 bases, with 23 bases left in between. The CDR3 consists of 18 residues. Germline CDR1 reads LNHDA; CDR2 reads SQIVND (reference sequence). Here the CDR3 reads CASSLQTPGHSTTGELFF. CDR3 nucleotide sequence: TGTGCCAGTAGTCTCCAAACTCCGGGACACTCGACCACCGGGGAGCTGTTTTTT.

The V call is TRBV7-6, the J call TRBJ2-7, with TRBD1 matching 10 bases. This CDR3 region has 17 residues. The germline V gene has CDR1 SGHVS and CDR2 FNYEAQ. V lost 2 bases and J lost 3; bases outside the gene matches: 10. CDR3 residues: CASSLSGSGTGVYEQYF. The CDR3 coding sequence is TGTGCCAGCAGCTTAAGCGGCTCCGGGACAGGGGTCTACGAGCAGTACTTC.

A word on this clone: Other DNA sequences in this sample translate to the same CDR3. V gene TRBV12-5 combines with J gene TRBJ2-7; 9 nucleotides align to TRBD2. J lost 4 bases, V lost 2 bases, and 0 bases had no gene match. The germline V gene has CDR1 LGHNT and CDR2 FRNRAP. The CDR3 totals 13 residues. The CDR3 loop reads CASGLSGGYEQYF. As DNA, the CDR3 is TGTGCTAGTGGTTTGAGCGGGGGGTACGAGCAGTACTTC.